Included here is one TCR beta chain sequence, with context. Antigen specificity is unknown. The data are from a study of CD8 T cells in Susac syndrome. Patients with stable or active relapsing-remitting disease, all of them treatment-naive, made up the multiple sclerosis controls. Negative magnetic isolation gave CD8+ and CD4+ cells; FACS enriched CD8+ TEMRA. The authors reverse transcribed roughly 0.5 to 1 ug RNA with random hexamers. TCRdb re-analysed the immunoSEQ multiplex PCR reads in MiXCR, keeping a single row per CDR3 protein. Of around 300,000 distinct CDR3 sequences in the sample, 85% were seen once. Findings of the study overall: As acknowledged by the study, its TCR sequencing and HLA analysis included a relatively small number of individuals.

Sequenced sample: CD8+ T cells from PBMCs. This TCR derives from a human donor with multiple sclerosis.

The DNA of the CDR3 is TGTGCCAGCAGTTTCGGACGGCTGGGCCCCTACGAGCAGTACTTC. This gives the protein CASSFGRLGPYEQYF. The rearrangement uses TRBV12-3 or TRBV12-4 and TRBJ2-7; D uncertain. V dropped 3 bases and J dropped 2 bases, with 14 bases sitting between them. CDR3 length: 15 residues.